Listed below are T cell receptor beta chains from one sample, sequenced in a study of metastatic and nonmetastatic thyroid tumors. With MiXCR, TCRdb reprocessed the PCR reads. The sample has roughly 13,000 clones, 25% seen once. Sequencing input: tumor tissue. The receptors derive from a female donor with papillary thyroid cancer or a benign thyroid nodule (not recorded which). Some clones in this sample may be carry-over from other donors' samples. CDR3s include the opening cysteine and the closing phenylalanine or tryptophan. The order of the fields is D gene, clone size, J gene, V gene, CDR3 DNA, CDR3 protein. D genes are given only for firm matches. Expanded clones are given a class, and other clones once, few, many or no size at all.

D gene: -; clone size: -; J gene: TRBJ2-2; V gene: TRBV5-6; CDR3 DNA: TGTGCCAGCAGCTTGTCCACCGGGGAGCTGTTTTTT; CDR3 protein: CASSLSTGELFF
D gene: -; clone size: -; J gene: TRBJ2-1; V gene: TRBV9; CDR3 DNA: TGTGCCAGCAGCGTAGTCGGGCGGTGCGGGGATGAGCAGTTCTTC; CDR3 protein: CASSVVGRCGDEQFF
D gene: TRBD2; clone size: many; J gene: TRBJ2-3; V gene: TRBV12-3/TRBV12-4; CDR3 DNA: TGTGCCAGCAGTGAGAGGACTAGCGGAACCACAGATACGCAGTATTTT; CDR3 protein: CASSERTSGTTDTQYF
D gene: -; clone size: many; J gene: TRBJ2-1; V gene: TRBV7-9; CDR3 DNA: TGTGCCAGCATCCCCCAGGATGGTCAAGGGCAGTTCTTC; CDR3 protein: CASIPQDGQGQFF
D gene: -; clone size: medium-sized; J gene: TRBJ1-2; V gene: TRBV6-1; CDR3 DNA: TGTGCCAGCGCCCAAATCGACAGATCGAACTATGGCTACACCTTC; CDR3 protein: CASAQIDRSNYGYTF
D gene: -; clone size: -; J gene: TRBJ2-7; V gene: TRBV7-2; CDR3 DNA: TGTGCCAGCCGTCCCTCTGGGGGCTCCCACGAGCAGTACTTC; CDR3 protein: CASRPSGGSHEQYF
D gene: -; clone size: many; J gene: TRBJ2-7; V gene: TRBV9; CDR3 DNA: TGTGCCAGCAGCGTATCCTCGGCCCCCTCCTACGAGCAGTACTTC; CDR3 protein: CASSVSSAPSYEQYF
D gene: TRBD2; clone size: -; J gene: TRBJ2-1; V gene: TRBV7-3; CDR3 DNA: TGTGCCAGCAGCTTCCGGGACTATCCTTACAATGAGCAGTTCTTC; CDR3 protein: CASSFRDYPYNEQFF
D gene: -; clone size: many; J gene: TRBJ2-2; V gene: TRBV19; CDR3 DNA: TGTGCCAGTAGTATACCCCGCTGGGGGGCCGGGGAGCTGTTTTTT; CDR3 protein: CASSIPRWGAGELFF
D gene: TRBD2; clone size: few; J gene: TRBJ2-5; V gene: TRBV27; CDR3 DNA: TGTGCCAGCACTACAAGGTGGGGCCGGACTAGCCCTCGAACCCAGTACTTC; CDR3 protein: CASTTRWGRTSPRTQYF
D gene: TRBD2; clone size: many; J gene: TRBJ2-7; V gene: TRBV7-9; CDR3 DNA: TGTGCCAGCAGCTTAGCGCTAGCGGGAGCGTCCCTCCAGCAGTACTTC; CDR3 protein: CASSLALAGASLQQYF
D gene: -; clone size: medium-sized; J gene: TRBJ2-1; V gene: TRBV28; CDR3 DNA: TGTGCCAGCAGTTCACTAGGGGTGGGAGTCCTTGGCGATGAGCAGTTCTTC; CDR3 protein: CASSSLGVGVLGDEQFF
D gene: TRBD2; clone size: -; J gene: TRBJ2-1; V gene: TRBV6-4; CDR3 DNA: TGTGCCAGCAGTTATGGGCTAGCGGGAGATGAGCAGTTCTTC; CDR3 protein: CASSYGLAGDEQFF
D gene: -; clone size: few; J gene: TRBJ2-5; V gene: TRBV6-5; CDR3 DNA: TGTGCCAGCAGTGACTCGATAGGCCGGGCGGCCCAGTACTTC; CDR3 protein: CASSDSIGRAAQYF
D gene: -; clone size: -; J gene: TRBJ2-1; V gene: TRBV9; CDR3 DNA: TGTGCCAGCAGCGTAGTCGGTCGGGGCGGGGATGAGCAGTTCTTC; CDR3 protein: CASSVVGRGGDEQFF
D gene: TRBD2; clone size: -; J gene: TRBJ2-1; V gene: TRBV20-1; CDR3 DNA: TGCAGTGCTAGTGCAGTAGCGGGAGTGTGGTGGTACAATGAGCAGTTCTTC; CDR3 protein: CSASAVAGVWWYNEQFF
D gene: -; clone size: many; J gene: TRBJ1-2; V gene: TRBV19; CDR3 DNA: TGTGCCAGTAGTATCGAATACCAAGACGGCTACACCTTC; CDR3 protein: CASSIEYQDGYTF
D gene: -; clone size: few; J gene: TRBJ2-1; V gene: TRBV28; CDR3 DNA: TGTGCCAGCAGTTTTTTCAGGGCCAATGAGCAGCTCTTC; CDR3 protein: CASSFFRANEQLF
D gene: TRBD2; clone size: once; J gene: TRBJ2-5; V gene: TRBV9; CDR3 DNA: TGTGCCAGCAGCCCCGGGGGACTAACTGAGGGGACCCAGTACTTC; CDR3 protein: CASSPGGLTEGTQYF
D gene: TRBD1; clone size: medium-sized; J gene: TRBJ1-6; V gene: TRBV11-2; CDR3 DNA: TGTGCCAGCAGCTCGACCTCCGGGACAGGGAACTCACCCCTCCACTTT; CDR3 protein: CASSSTSGTGNSPLHF
D gene: TRBD1; clone size: -; J gene: TRBJ1-4; V gene: TRBV7-9; CDR3 DNA: TGTGCCAGCAGTTTGCAGGGGGCGGGAGAAAAACTGTTTTTT; CDR3 protein: CASSLQGAGEKLFF
D gene: -; clone size: -; J gene: TRBJ2-7; V gene: TRBV7-2; CDR3 DNA: TGTGCCGGCAGCTTCTGGGTTTCCTACGAGCAGTACTTC; CDR3 protein: CAGSFWVSYEQYF
D gene: -; clone size: many; J gene: TRBJ1-1; V gene: TRBV7-9; CDR3 DNA: TGTGCCAGCGGGCGCGCTGGGGACACTGAAGCTTTCTTT; CDR3 protein: CASGRAGDTEAFF
D gene: TRBD1; clone size: few; J gene: TRBJ2-3; V gene: TRBV6-1; CDR3 DNA: TGTGCCAGCAGTTCGGGACAGGGTGTTACAGATACGCAGTATTTT; CDR3 protein: CASSSGQGVTDTQYF
D gene: -; clone size: medium-sized; J gene: TRBJ2-7; V gene: TRBV2; CDR3 DNA: TGTGCCAGCAAAGCATTCCCCTACGAGCAGTACTTC; CDR3 protein: CASKAFPYEQYF
D gene: TRBD1; clone size: many; J gene: TRBJ1-4; V gene: TRBV5-1; CDR3 DNA: TGCGCCAGCAGCACCGCCGGGACAGGGGGTGAAAAACTGTTTTTT; CDR3 protein: CASSTAGTGGEKLFF
D gene: TRBD2; clone size: medium-sized; J gene: TRBJ2-7; V gene: TRBV20-1; CDR3 DNA: TGCAGTGCTAGAGATGGGGGTAGCGGGAGTAATTACGAGCAGTACTTC; CDR3 protein: CSARDGGSGSNYEQYF
D gene: -; clone size: many; J gene: TRBJ2-1; V gene: TRBV7-3; CDR3 DNA: TGTGCCAGCAGCTTAATCCACACAGCCGATGAGCAGTTCTTC; CDR3 protein: CASSLIHTADEQFF
D gene: -; clone size: many; J gene: TRBJ2-5; V gene: TRBV20-1; CDR3 DNA: TGCAGGGTGGGAGAGACCCAGTACTTC; CDR3 protein: CRVGETQYF
D gene: TRBD1; clone size: few; J gene: TRBJ1-2; V gene: TRBV6-1; CDR3 DNA: TGTGCCAGCAGTGAAAATTGGACGGACAGGGGTGATGGCTACACCTTC; CDR3 protein: CASSENWTDRGDGYTF
D gene: -; clone size: -; J gene: TRBJ1-1; V gene: TRBV3-1; CDR3 DNA: TGTGCCAGCAGTCACCTGACAGGTGGAAACACTGAAGCTTTCTTT; CDR3 protein: CASSHLTGGNTEAFF
D gene: -; clone size: many; J gene: TRBJ1-3; V gene: TRBV9; CDR3 DNA: TGTGCCAGCAGCGTAACAGGGACTGGAAACACCATATATTTT; CDR3 protein: CASSVTGTGNTIYF
D gene: -; clone size: once; J gene: TRBJ2-1; V gene: TRBV11-3; CDR3 DNA: TGTGCCAGCAGCTTAGAAATGGGTCATGAGCAGTTCTTC; CDR3 protein: CASSLEMGHEQFF
D gene: TRBD2; clone size: many; J gene: TRBJ2-7; V gene: TRBV20-1; CDR3 DNA: TGCAGTGCTCCCTGGACTAGCGCCTACGAGCAGTACTTC; CDR3 protein: CSAPWTSAYEQYF
D gene: TRBD2; clone size: -; J gene: TRBJ2-5; V gene: TRBV20-1; CDR3 DNA: TGCAGTGCTAGAGACCCGACTAGCGGACGAGATACCCAGTACTTT; CDR3 protein: CSARDPTSGRDTQYF
D gene: -; clone size: many; J gene: TRBJ1-6; V gene: TRBV30; CDR3 DNA: TGTGCCTGGAGCCGACAGATTAATTCACCCCTCCACTTT; CDR3 protein: CAWSRQINSPLHF
D gene: -; clone size: -; J gene: TRBJ2-7; V gene: TRBV20-1; CDR3 DNA: TGCAGTGCTAGTATTGAGGGGTACGGGTACGAGCAGTACTTC; CDR3 protein: CSASIEGYGYEQYF
D gene: TRBD1; clone size: medium-sized; J gene: TRBJ2-7; V gene: TRBV2; CDR3 DNA: TGTGCCAGCAGTCAACGGACAGGGGGCGGGGGGCAGTACTTC; CDR3 protein: CASSQRTGGGGQYF
D gene: TRBD2; clone size: many; J gene: TRBJ2-5; V gene: TRBV9; CDR3 DNA: TGTGCCAGCAGCAGCAGCACCGGGACTAGCCCGTTGACCCAGTACTTC; CDR3 protein: CASSSSTGTSPLTQYF
D gene: -; clone size: medium-sized; J gene: TRBJ2-1; V gene: TRBV19; CDR3 DNA: TGTGCCAGTGGGGGGGCGAGGTCCTACAATGAGCAGTTCTTC; CDR3 protein: CASGGARSYNEQFF
D gene: -; clone size: -; J gene: TRBJ2-7; V gene: TRBV11-2; CDR3 DNA: TGTGCCAGCAGCTTAGCCCGGAGCAGGGGTTACGAGCAGTACTTC; CDR3 protein: CASSLARSRGYEQYF
D gene: -; clone size: many; J gene: TRBJ2-1; V gene: TRBV4-1; CDR3 DNA: TGCGCCAGCAGCCGGGACTCTTACAATGAGCAGTTCTTC; CDR3 protein: CASSRDSYNEQFF
D gene: -; clone size: medium-sized; J gene: TRBJ1-1; V gene: TRBV6-4; CDR3 DNA: TGTGCCAGCAGTGACTCGGACCGGAACACTGAAGCTTTCTTT; CDR3 protein: CASSDSDRNTEAFF
D gene: TRBD1; clone size: many; J gene: TRBJ2-7; V gene: TRBV11-1; CDR3 DNA: TGTGCCAGCAGCTTAGAAGGGGCAGGGGGCCAGTACGAGCAGTACTTC; CDR3 protein: CASSLEGAGGQYEQYF
D gene: -; clone size: -; J gene: TRBJ1-1; V gene: TRBV4-2; CDR3 DNA: TGTGCCAGCAGCCAACTAAAAACAAACACTGAAGCTTTCTTT; CDR3 protein: CASSQLKTNTEAFF
D gene: -; clone size: medium-sized; J gene: TRBJ1-2; V gene: TRBV19; CDR3 DNA: TGTGCCAGCTGTTCCCTAGACAGTCTTCATGGCTACACCTTC; CDR3 protein: CASCSLDSLHGYTF
D gene: TRBD2; clone size: few; J gene: TRBJ2-5; V gene: TRBV20-1; CDR3 DNA: TGCAGTGCTAGAGGCCTTAGGAGCGGGAGGGGATTTGGAGAGACCCAGTACTTC; CDR3 protein: CSARGLRSGRGFGETQYF
D gene: -; clone size: medium-sized; J gene: TRBJ2-1; V gene: TRBV5-1; CDR3 DNA: TGCGCCAGCAGCTTAGCGCAGCCCACTGACAATGAGCAGTTCTTC; CDR3 protein: CASSLAQPTDNEQFF
D gene: TRBD1; clone size: few; J gene: TRBJ2-7; V gene: TRBV19; CDR3 DNA: TGTGCCAGTAGTCTGGGACAGGGCTACGAGCAGTACTTC; CDR3 protein: CASSLGQGYEQYF
D gene: -; clone size: -; J gene: TRBJ2-6; V gene: TRBV4-3; CDR3 DNA: TGCGCCAGCAGCCAAGACAGGGGCTCTGGGGCCAACGTCCTGACTTTC; CDR3 protein: CASSQDRGSGANVLTF
D gene: TRBD2; clone size: many; J gene: TRBJ2-5; V gene: TRBV5-1; CDR3 DNA: TGCGCCAGCACCCCACTGCCGGGAGGATCCGAGACCCAGTACTTC; CDR3 protein: CASTPLPGGSETQYF